This T cell receptor (beta chain) emerged from a study of cytomegalovirus exposure and HLA in healthy donors. Regarding this clone: Its antigen is not identified.

The donors were members of the validation cohort comprising over a hundred subjects, separate from the roughly 690-subject first cohort. Sequenced by immunoSEQ multiplex PCR; TCRdb stores in-frame clones only, minus some. Of 250,000 to 400,000 clones listed, approximately 86% are singletons. Study results and limitations: Specific recognition of CMV antigens was confirmed in vitro for a few chains (all CMV-associated).

Germline CDR1 and CDR2: SGHRS and YFSETQ. This CDR3 spans 14 amino acids. Trimming shortened V by 0 bases and J by 6 bases, and 10 bases separated the two germline ends. The clonotype originates from a man between 25 and 39 years old in good health and CMV-seronegative. The sequenced material came from PBMCs. The rearrangement uses TRBV5-1 and TRBJ2-1, with D possibly TRBD1 on 6 matching bases. This CDR3 is CASSLVGAGNEQFF. In DNA form, the CDR3 reads TGCGCCAGCAGCTTGGTGGGGGCGGGCAATGAGCAGTTCTTC.